This TCR beta chain was profiled in a study of T-cell reconstitution after alpha-beta-depleted transplantation in children. In the case of this clonotype: Its antigen is not identified. Compared with germline, one end of the junction differs, possibly owing to a read error.

A TCRbeta library incorporating unique molecular identifiers was prepared. TCRdb re-called the PCR reads through MiXCR, storing one row per CDR3 protein. This sample has about 980,000 distinct CDR3 sequences, with about 29% found just once. Study-level findings and limits: Surviving recipient cells, namely T cells and thymic progenitors, were the source of high day-60 TCRbeta diversity in some patients. T cells produced anew were the main source of T-cell counts and diversity one year after transplant.

Germline V CDR1 and CDR2: MGHRA, YSYEKL. This CDR3 region has 16 residues. V usage is TRBV4-1 and J usage is TRBJ2-3, with 9 bases fitting TRBD2. The origin of this receptor is a boy less than two years old who had a stem cell transplant for SCID, so the T cells may come from the graft donor. Sequencing used PBMCs, mostly from graft donor cells, obtained 360 days after TCRalphabeta/CD19-depleted stem cell transplant. The DNA of the CDR3 is TGCGCCAGCAGCCAAGCCCTTCTAGCGGGGACAGATACGCAGTTTTTT. It yields the protein CASSQALLAGTDTQFF.